This TCR beta chain was obtained from a study of blood T cell repertoires in COVID-19. Whole-study context: PBMCs, B-cell-depleted T cells, or T cells provided the cDNA or gDNA that made up the material.

The CDR3 length is 14 residues. V lost 7 bases, J lost 4 bases, and 9 bases stayed unmatched. Germline values: CDR1 SQVTM, CDR2 ANQGSEA. Here immunoSEQ multiplex PCR was the method, and the copy in TCRdb shows in-frame clones only, minus some. The sample yields 130,000 or so clones, roughly four fifths seen once. The TCR originated in a man aged 25-40 years who had recovered from COVID-19. The rearrangement uses TRBV29-1 and TRBJ2-1; 8 bases line up with TRBD1. Sequences were obtained from PBMCs or T cells enriched from blood (not recorded which). The CDR3 loop reads CSASGQGAYNEQFF. CDR3 coding DNA: TGCAGCGCCTCCGGGCAGGGGGCTTACAATGAGCAGTTCTTC.